The clone carrying this T cell receptor beta chain was detected ten times or more. As yet, its antigen is unknown. The sample originates from a study of T cells after yellow fever vaccination. Whole-study results and caveats: The CD4 compartment and the CD8 compartment contained a small share of clonotypes in common. Bulk-population clonotypes that are abundant could appear as contaminants in FACS-sorted repertoires. Post-booster repertoires contained most primary-vaccination clones again (about 95% CD4, about 90% CD8). Researchers report a weaker secondary response that nonetheless peaked faster, day 5 versus 15.

Via MiXCR, TCRdb re-called the 5' RACE reads, giving one row per CDR3 protein. In the table there are over 45,000 distinct CDR3 sequences, approximately 7% of which are singletons. CDR1 is MNHNY, CDR2 SVGAGI, per germline (reference sequence). The CDR3 covers 12 residues. The V gene lost 6 bases and the J gene lost 5 bases, with 10 bases spanning the gap. The rearrangement joins TRBV6-6 to TRBJ1-2, with D maybe TRBD1 (5 bases). The sample was CD8+ T cells sorted from PBMCs, taken on the day of the first yellow fever vaccination. The receptor's source is a man younger than 35 who received the YFV17D yellow fever vaccine. The CDR3 DNA sequence: TGTGCCAGCAGCTTCGGGGGGTATGGCTACACCTTC. It encodes CASSFGGYGYTF.